A selection of T cell receptor beta chains follows, all from one sample in a study of CD8 T cells in Susac syndrome. Each CDR3 protein gets one entry after TCRdb re-called the immunoSEQ multiplex PCR reads with MiXCR. The sample shows about 120,000 distinct CDR3 sequences, nearly 96% of them seen only once. Source material: CD4+ T cells from PBMCs. The receptors stem from a human donor with Susac syndrome. Both conserved end residues are part of each CDR3. D genes are given only for firm matches. Part of the rows lack a size; the others show once, few, many or a class for expanded clones.

V gene	clone size	D gene	J gene	CDR3 DNA	CDR3 protein
TRBV7-2	.	TRBD1	TRBJ1-1	TGTGCCAGCAGTTGGACAGGGGTCACTGAAGCTTTCTTT	CASSWTGVTEAFF
TRBV9	.	TRBD1	TRBJ1-2	TGTGCCAGCAGCGTTGGACAGGACTATGGCTACACCTTC	CASSVGQDYGYTF
TRBV6-5	.	.	TRBJ2-3	TGTGCCAGCAGTTATTGGGCAACTAGCACAGATACGCAGTATTTT	CASSYWATSTDTQYF
TRBV24-1	.	TRBD1	TRBJ2-3	TGTGCCACCAGTGACCCCGGGACAGAAGACACTAGCACAGATACGCAGTATTTT	CATSDPGTEDTSTDTQYF
TRBV30	.	.	TRBJ1-1	TGTGCCTGGACCCCGTTGAACACTGAAGCTTTCTTT	CAWTPLNTEAFF
TRBV3-1	.	.	TRBJ2-7	TGTGCCAGCAGCCGACTAGGGGACGAGCAGTACTTC	CASSRLGDEQYF
TRBV12-3/TRBV12-4	.	.	TRBJ2-7	TGTGCCAGCAGTTTTGGGGACATAGGAGCCTACGAGCAGTACTTC	CASSFGDIGAYEQYF
TRBV24-1	.	.	TRBJ2-1	TGTGCCACCAGTGATTTGTATGAGCAGTTCTTC	CATSDLYEQFF
TRBV9	.	.	TRBJ2-1	TGTGCCAGCAGCGTAGCTCCGGAGGATGAGCAGTTCTTC	CASSVAPEDEQFF
TRBV12-3/TRBV12-4	.	.	TRBJ1-1	TGTGCCAGCAGCCCGTCAAGATGGACTGAAGCTTTCTTT	CASSPSRWTEAFF
TRBV7-2	.	.	TRBJ2-5	TGTGCCAGCAGCTTCCGGGCAGCCAGCCAAGAGACCCAGTACTTC	CASSFRAASQETQYF
TRBV4-1	.	.	TRBJ2-2	TGCGCCAGCAGCCAGATTGATTTGGGACTTTCTACCGGGGAGCTGTTTTTT	CASSQIDLGLSTGELFF
TRBV10-3	.	.	TRBJ2-1	TGTGCCATCAGTGAGTCGGGGGGGCGGACTGGGGACTACAATGAGCAGTTCTTC	CAISESGGRTGDYNEQFF
TRBV24-1	once	.	TRBJ2-3	TGTGCCACCAGTGATTCCACACGGGGTGACACAGATACGCAGTATTTT	CATSDSTRGDTDTQYF
TRBV20-1	.	.	TRBJ2-3	TGCAGTGCCACTCCCTCGGGACTTTCAGCTACGCAGTATTTT	CSATPSGLSATQYF
TRBV9	.	.	TRBJ2-7	TGTGCCAGCAGCCAGTTCGGGAGCTCCTACGAGCAGTACTTC	CASSQFGSSYEQYF
TRBV30	.	TRBD2	TRBJ2-5	TGTGCCTGGAGCGACCGAGCGGGAGGAGGAGAGACCCAGTACTTC	CAWSDRAGGGETQYF
TRBV5-6	.	TRBD2	TRBJ2-3	TGTGCCAGCAGCTGGAAGCGGGAGGCAAGAGATACGCAGTATTTT	CASSWKREARDTQYF
TRBV6-5	.	.	TRBJ2-2	TGTGCCAGCAGTTACGGCGCTTGGGGGACCGGGGAGCTGTTTTTT	CASSYGAWGTGELFF
TRBV28	once	TRBD2	TRBJ2-1	TGTGCCAGCAGTCCACGGGTAGCGGGAGGGTATGAGCAGTTCTTC	CASSPRVAGGYEQFF
TRBV20-1	.	TRBD2	TRBJ2-5	TGCAGTGCTAGAGGACTAGCTAAAGAGACCCAGTACTTC	CSARGLAKETQYF
TRBV3-1	.	.	TRBJ2-2	TGTGCCAGCAGTCTCGGACAGCTGGAGCTGTTTTTT	CASSLGQLELFF
TRBV29-1	.	TRBD1	TRBJ2-1	TGCAGCGGAGAAGGGACAGGGGTTTTCAATGAGCAGTTCTTC	CSGEGTGVFNEQFF
TRBV6-5	.	.	TRBJ1-1	TGTGCCAGCAGTCGACCGGACACCCTGAACACTGAAGCTTTCTTT	CASSRPDTLNTEAFF
TRBV3-1	.	.	TRBJ2-7	TGTGCCAGCAGCCAAGCCAACTACGAGCAGTACTTC	CASSQANYEQYF
TRBV3-1	.	TRBD1	TRBJ2-1	TGTGCCAGCAGCCAAGCGTATCGGGACAGCCACAATGAGCAGTTCTTC	CASSQAYRDSHNEQFF
TRBV14	.	.	TRBJ2-3	TGTGCCAGCAGCCCACGCTTGGTGGCAGATACGCAGTATTTT	CASSPRLVADTQYF
TRBV29-1	.	.	TRBJ2-7	TGCAACCCCTACGAGCAGTACTTC	CNPYEQYF
TRBV19	.	.	TRBJ1-1	TGTGCCAGTAGTAAAATGGTGCAGGTGAACACTGAAGCTTTCTTT	CASSKMVQVNTEAFF
TRBV29-1	.	.	TRBJ1-5	TGCAGCGTGGGGTATGGGGCACAGAATCAGCCCCAGCATTTT	CSVGYGAQNQPQHF
TRBV7-9	.	TRBD1	TRBJ2-5	TGTGCCAGCAGCTTTGGGTCAGGGGGAGTGGAGACCCAGTACTTC	CASSFGSGGVETQYF
TRBV7-9	.	.	TRBJ2-3	TGTGCCAGCAGTTTTAGGACAGACACAGATACGCAGTATTTT	CASSFRTDTDTQYF
TRBV6-5	.	TRBD1	TRBJ1-1	TGTGCCAGCGGGACAGTGAACACTGAAGCTTTCTTT	CASGTVNTEAFF
TRBV6-1	.	TRBD2	TRBJ2-4	TGTGCCAGCAGTGAAGCCGGGACTAGAAACAAAAACATTCAGTACTTC	CASSEAGTRNKNIQYF
TRBV18	.	TRBD1	TRBJ1-6	TGTGCCAGCTCACCACAGGACAGGGGCTATAATTCACCCCTCCACTTT	CASSPQDRGYNSPLHF
TRBV24-1	.	TRBD2	TRBJ2-1	TGTGCCACCGGGAGGGGTGGCTACAATGAGCAGTTCTTC	CATGRGGYNEQFF
TRBV20-1	.	TRBD1	TRBJ2-5	TGCAGTGCTAGAGGACAGGGCGAGACCCAGTACTTC	CSARGQGETQYF
TRBV4-1	.	TRBD1	TRBJ2-7	TGCGCCAGCAGCCAGGGACAGGGCCGTTTCTACGAGCAGTACTTC	CASSQGQGRFYEQYF
TRBV3-1	.	.	TRBJ2-7	TGTGCCAGCAGCCAGAGCGGATTATACTACGAGCAGTACTTC	CASSQSGLYYEQYF
TRBV6-2/TRBV6-3	.	TRBD2	TRBJ2-7	TGTGCCAGCAGTACTCCTAGCGGGTTCTCCTACGAGCAGTACTTC	CASSTPSGFSYEQYF
TRBV24-1	.	.	TRBJ2-1	TGTGCCACCAGTGAGGGTCCGGGACCATACAATGAGCAGTTCTTC	CATSEGPGPYNEQFF
TRBV14	.	TRBD1	TRBJ1-5	TGTGCCAGTCCTCGACAGGGGTTGAATCAGCCCCAGCATTTT	CASPRQGLNQPQHF
TRBV30	.	TRBD2	TRBJ2-1	TGTGCCTGGAGGGGACTAAGCTCCTACAATGAGCAGTTCTTC	CAWRGLSSYNEQFF
TRBV23-1	.	TRBD1	TRBJ2-5	TGCGCCAGCAGTCTACAACAGGACAGGGGCGAGACCCAGTACTTC	CASSLQQDRGETQYF
TRBV2	.	.	TRBJ2-2	TGTGCCAGCAGGACGTCAGGGGCCGGGGAGCTGTTTTTT	CASRTSGAGELFF
TRBV7-8	once	TRBD1	TRBJ1-2	TGTGCCAGCAGCTTCGGGACAGGGGGCGTCTATGGCTACACCTTC	CASSFGTGGVYGYTF
TRBV29-1	.	TRBD1	TRBJ2-3	TGCAGCGTCCGTGGACAGGCAGATACGCAGTATTTT	CSVRGQADTQYF
TRBV20-1	.	TRBD1	TRBJ2-7	TGCAGTGCCCAGACAGGGAGCTCCTACGAGCAGTACTTC	CSAQTGSSYEQYF
TRBV15	.	TRBD2	TRBJ2-1	TGTGCCACCAGCAGAGAGGGACTAGCCGGCAATGAGCAGTTCTTC	CATSREGLAGNEQFF
TRBV2	.	.	TRBJ1-5	TGTGCCAGCAGTGAAAACAGAGCCCAGCATTTT	CASSENRAQHF
TRBV12-3/TRBV12-4	.	TRBD2	TRBJ2-4	TGTGCCAGCAGTTTACCGGGGGGGCTCGTCAAAAACATTCAGTACTTC	CASSLPGGLVKNIQYF
TRBV7-2	.	TRBD1	TRBJ2-1	TGTGCCAGCAGCTTAGCGGGGACAGGATTTGACAATGAGCAGTTCTTC	CASSLAGTGFDNEQFF
TRBV10-3	.	TRBD1	TRBJ1-2	TGTGCCACGTCGACAGGGAAGGGATATGAGGGCTACACCTTC	CATSTGKGYEGYTF
TRBV19	.	.	TRBJ2-4	TGTGCCAGTAGTATAGACGGCTCGGGCAAAAACATTCAGTACTTC	CASSIDGSGKNIQYF
TRBV7-2	.	.	TRBJ1-1	TGTGCCAGCAGCTTAGGGTCATCCCTTGAAGCTTTCTTT	CASSLGSSLEAFF
TRBV5-1	.	.	TRBJ2-3	TGCGCCAGCAGCCCAGGGGCGGGGGCAGATACGCAGTATTTT	CASSPGAGADTQYF
TRBV29-1	once	TRBD2	TRBJ2-7	TGCAGCGTTTGGACTAGCGGGAGAAGGGCCTACGAGCAGTACTTC	CSVWTSGRRAYEQYF
TRBV18	.	.	TRBJ2-5	TGTGCCAGCTCCTCGAACCAAGAGACCCAGTACTTC	CASSSNQETQYF
TRBV15	.	.	TRBJ1-5	TGTGCCACCAGCAGAGATGGGAGTTATCAGCCCCAGCATTTT	CATSRDGSYQPQHF